Shown below are 27 T cell receptor beta chains from a single sample sequenced in a study of blood T cells in healthy people across ages. Using a J-beta primer mix together with a sample-barcoded 5' primer, a second PCR was run for roughly 7 to 12 cycles. TCRdb re-analysed the 5' RACE reads in MiXCR, keeping a single row per CDR3 protein. Of about 650,000 distinct CDR3 sequences in the sample, roughly 32% were seen once. The sequenced sample consisted of blood. These receptors were obtained from a woman at least 80 years old in good health.

This clonotype was seen a few times. This may be a read error: a much more frequent sequence differs by one nucleotide. The genes are TRBV7-6 and TRBJ2-4; D tentatively reads TRBD1 or TRBD2 (6 bases each). V lost 2 bases and J lost 13, with 24 bases in between. The CDR3 runs 16 residues. CDR1 is SGHVS, CDR2 FNYEAQ, per germline. The CDR3 here is CASSLLSRGPANEQYF. Here the CDR3 DNA reads TGTGCCAGCAGCTTACTTTCCCGGGGGCCAGCCAATGAGCAGTACTTC.

This clonotype was observed many times. This sequence joins TRBV30 and TRBJ2-7; the D is unclear. The V gene's germline CDR1 is GTSNPN and CDR2 SVGIG (reference sequence). This CDR3 region has 14 residues. The V end lost 3 bases, the J end lost 1 base, and 13 bases lay between the germline ends. DNA of the CDR3: TGTGCCTGGAGCACCCTCGACCTTTCCTACGAGCAGTACTTC. This encodes CAWSTLDLSYEQYF.

This rearrangement joins TRBV5-6 to TRBJ2-2, with 10 positions matching TRBD1. Germline V gene sequence: CDR1 SGHDT, CDR2 YYEEEE. This CDR3 has 16 amino acids. Losses at the gene ends were 5 bases for V and 4 bases for J; bases not matched to a gene: 8. As DNA, the CDR3 is TGTGCCAGCAGGTCTCCGGGACAGGGGACCACCGGGGAGCTGTTTTTT. Translated, it gives CASRSPGQGTTGELFF.

On this clonotype: This may come from a read error, since a much larger clone is one base off. This rearrangement joins TRBV5-1 to TRBJ2-4; TRBD1 aligns across 7 bases. The J call could be wrong; TRBJ2-7 is a better fit for the DNA end. The germline CDR1 and CDR2 sequences are SGHRS and YFSETQ. CDR3 size: 15 residues. In nucleotides, the CDR3 is TGCGCCAGCAGTCCCACCACGGGACAGCACTGCGAGCAGTACTTC. This gives the protein CASSPTTGQHCEQYF.

The chain combines TRBV20-1 with TRBJ2-7, with a tentative D call TRBD1 (5 bases). Trimming stripped 8 bases from V and 0 bases from J, with 14 bases between. Germline V gene sequence: CDR1 DFQATT, CDR2 SNEGSKA (reference sequence). The CDR3 is 13 residues long. The CDR3: CSSSSQDSYEQYF. The CDR3 DNA is TGCAGTTCTTCCTCACAGGACTCCTACGAGCAGTACTTC.

The V and J genes are TRBV20-1 and TRBJ2-7, with D hard to call. Germline-derived CDR1 and CDR2 are DFQATT and SNEGSKA (reference sequence). V lost 2 bases and J lost 2, with 10 bases in between. The CDR3 contains 13 residues. The CDR3 sequence: CSARYSHPYEQYF. CDR3 coding DNA: TGCAGTGCTAGATACAGTCACCCCTACGAGCAGTACTTC.

This chain links TRBV3-1 with TRBJ2-2; a weak D match, TRBD1 (6 bases). The CDR3 extends over 15 amino acids. The germline V gene encodes CDR1 LGHDT and CDR2 YNNKEL (reference sequence). Trimming stripped 1 base from V and 3 bases from J, with 9 bases between. This chain's CDR3 is CASSQVGGDTGELFF. In DNA form, the CDR3 reads TGTGCCAGCAGCCAAGTAGGGGGAGACACCGGGGAGCTGTTTTTT. Full variable domain (remainder filled in from reference TRBV3-1 and TRBJ2-2): DTAVSQTPKYLVTQMGNDKSIKCEQNLGHDTMYWYKQDSKKFLKIMFSYNNKELIINETVPNRFSPKSPDKAHLNLHINSLELGDSAVYFCASSQVGGDTGELFFGEGSRLTVL.

In its sample, this clonotype was seen many times. The chain combines TRBV29-1 with TRBJ1-6; D is unclear. Germline loops: CDR1 SQVTM, CDR2 ANQGSEA. Deletions cut 5 bases from V and 10 bases from J, with 15 bases between. The CDR3 totals 13 residues. In nucleotides, the CDR3 is TGCAGCGTTTTGACCGAATTGAGATCACCCCTCCACTTT. Protein sequence: CSVLTELRSPLHF.

This clonotype was seen ten or more times. The chain joins TRBV7-9 to TRBJ1-4; D perhaps matches TRBD1 (6 bases). V was pared by 5 bases and J by 4 bases, with 11 bases between. From germline, CDR1 is SEHNR and CDR2 FQNEAQ (reference sequence). The CDR3 contains 14 residues. In DNA, the CDR3 is TGTGCCAGCAGCGTTAGGACAGATAATGAAAAACTGTTTTTT. This gives the protein CASSVRTDNEKLFF.

This rearrangement joins TRBV29-1 to TRBJ2-5; D not resolved. The CDR3 is 12 residues long. V gave up 7 bases and J gave up 2 bases, with 11 bases separating them. Germline V gives CDR1 SQVTM, CDR2 ANQGSEA. The CDR3 loop reads CSGSLGQETQYF. The CDR3 DNA sequence: TGCAGCGGGTCACTGGGACAAGAGACCCAGTACTTC.

This clonotype was recorded at least ten times. The genes are TRBV27 and TRBJ2-3; a possible D gene is TRBD2 (5 bases). Germline lookup yields CDR1 MNHEY and CDR2 SMNVEV (reference sequence). Trimming removed 5 bases at V and 5 bases at J, with 11 bases between. The length of the CDR3 is 13 residues. CDR3 sequence: CASSKRVEDTQYF. As DNA, the CDR3 is TGTGCCAGCAGTAAGAGGGTAGAAGATACGCAGTATTTT.

The chain employs TRBV4-3 and TRBJ1-2; D call uncertain. V lost 1 base to trimming and J lost 12 bases, with 18 bases between them. Germline CDR1 reads LGHNA; CDR2 reads YSLEER. The CDR3 is 14 amino acids. The CDR3, as DNA: TGCGCCAGCAGCCAAGGTACCGGGAGACGGCGAAACACCTTC. Translating it yields CASSQGTGRRRNTF.

This clonotype has only a few counts. Being one base from a much bigger clone, this may be a read error. This chain joins TRBV20-1 and TRBJ1-5, with TRBD1 matching over 9 bases. Germline CDR1 is DFQATT and CDR2 is SNEGSKA (reference sequence). The CDR3 contains 13 residues. CDR3 nucleotides: TGCAGTGCGAGACAGGGGGAAAGGCAGCCCCGGCATTTT. It specifies CSARQGERQPRHF.

This clonotype was seen repeatedly, ten times or more. This chain joins TRBV5-1 and TRBJ2-1; D possibly corresponds to TRBD1 (6 bases). Trimming took off 4 bases at V and 5 bases at J, with 13 bases between the two ends. This CDR3 region has 14 residues. Germline CDR1 SGHRS, CDR2 YFSETQ. The CDR3 nucleotides read TGCGCCAGCAGCACCGGACAGAGTAACAATGAGCAGTTCTTC. It codes for CASSTGQSNNEQFF.

The J gene is TRBJ2-1, the V gene TRBV7-2; either TRBD1 or TRBD2 may fit D (5 bases each). The CDR3 length is 16 residues. Germline V gene sequence: CDR1 SGHTA, CDR2 FQGNSA. V gave up 4 bases and J gave up 0 bases, with 13 bases separating them. CDR3 loop: CASSSSGTRSYNEQFF. The CDR3 region has the DNA TGTGCCAGCAGCTCCTCCGGGACCCGCTCCTACAATGAGCAGTTCTTC.

Details on this clonotype: A much larger clone differs by one base, so this may be a read error. The V gene is TRBV25-1, the J gene TRBJ1-2, with TRBD1 as a possible D gene (6 bases). Germline lookup yields CDR1 MGHDK and CDR2 SYGVNS. This CDR3 contains 12 residues. The CDR3 nucleotides are TGTGCCGGCAGTTCAGGGGCATATGGCTACACCTTC. The encoded protein is CAGSSGAYGYTF.

This clonotype was seen more than once but under ten times. This chain connects TRBV20-1 to TRBJ2-1; 9 positions agree with TRBD2. The CDR3 length is 18 residues. J lost 0 bases, V lost 0 bases, and 9 bases had no gene match. Germline CDR1 reads DFQATT; CDR2 reads SNEGSKA (reference sequence). This CDR3 reads CSARDPAGGGISYNEQFF. CDR3 nucleotide sequence: TGCAGTGCTAGAGATCCAGCGGGGGGCGGGATCTCCTACAATGAGCAGTTCTTC.

This clonotype turned up a few times. The chain joins TRBV6-6 to TRBJ1-6; D remains ambiguous. Germline V gene sequence: CDR1 MNHNY, CDR2 SVGAGI (reference sequence). This CDR3 has 12 amino acids. Trimming stripped 8 bases from V and 7 bases from J, with 9 bases between. The CDR3 here is CASATFNSPLHF. CDR3 DNA sequence: TGTGCCAGCGCCACGTTCAATTCACCCCTCCACTTT.

This clonotype has more than one count but fewer than ten. CDR3 bases: TGTGCCAGTAGTATACTTGGTAGCGCCAGAGGAGGCAATCAGCCCCAGCATTTT. Translated, it gives CASSILGSARGGNQPQHF. V usage is TRBV19 and J usage is TRBJ1-5, with no clear D. The V gene's germline CDR1 is LNHDA and CDR2 SQIVND (reference sequence). This CDR3 region has 18 residues. V dropped 2 bases and J dropped 2 bases, with 19 bases sitting between them.

This clonotype occurred many times. The chain joins TRBV5-5 to TRBJ1-2; D gene uncertain. V lost 4 bases to trimming and J lost 7 bases, with 17 bases between them. This CDR3 comprises 14 residues. The germline CDR1 and CDR2 sequences are SGHKS and YYEKEE (reference sequence). The CDR3 DNA sequence: TGTGCCAGCAGCCTGTCCGGAGCCCACCCTGGCTACACCTTC. It encodes CASSLSGAHPGYTF.

Notes on this clonotype: A read error may explain this, as a much larger clone is one base away. V and J are TRBV3-1 and TRBJ2-7; D might be TRBD1 (5 bases). CDR1 and CDR2 from the germline V gene are LGHDT and YNNKEL (reference sequence). This CDR3 is 14 amino acids long. CDR3 nucleotide sequence: TGTGCCGGCAGCCAGGGCGGCCCCTCCTACGAGCAGTACTTC. Translating gives CAGSQGGPSYEQYF.

This chain joins TRBV5-1 and TRBJ2-7, with TRBD2 matching over 9 bases. Trimming cost V 0 bases and J 4 bases; bases outside gene matches: 8. Germline V gene sequence: CDR1 SGHRS, CDR2 YFSETQ. CDR3 size: 16 residues. The CDR3 loop is CASSLGERGALYEQYF. CDR3 coding DNA: TGCGCCAGCAGCTTGGGAGAGCGGGGGGCGCTATACGAGCAGTACTTC.

The chain carries TRBV3-1 and TRBJ1-2; D not certain. Germline loops: CDR1 LGHDT, CDR2 YNNKEL (reference sequence). The CDR3 length is 15 residues. V gave up 1 base and J gave up 1 base, with 10 bases separating them. The CDR3 nucleotides are TGTGCCAGCAGCCAAGCGAGCTCCTTTAACTATGGCTACACCTTC. Translating it yields CASSQASSFNYGYTF.

The rearrangement links TRBV7-2 to TRBJ2-3, with 9 bases matching TRBD2. Germline CDR1 is SGHTA and CDR2 is FQGNSA. CDR3 length: 16 residues. The V gene end was trimmed by 7 bases and the J gene end by 1 base; junction bases not matched to a gene: 9. The CDR3 DNA is TGTGCCAGCACCCGCGGGAGGGCCTTGGGCACAGATACGCAGTATTTT. This gives the protein CASTRGRALGTDTQYF.

At least ten counts were recorded for this clonotype. The rearrangement uses TRBV29-1 and TRBJ1-1; tentatively, D is TRBD1 (6 bases). CDR3 length: 13 amino acids. The V end was cut by 7 bases, the J end by 3 bases, with 15 bases between. The germline CDR1 and CDR2 sequences are SQVTM and ANQGSEA. In DNA form, the CDR3 reads TGCAGCGCCGCAGCAGGGGCGGACACTGAAGCTTTCTTT. Protein sequence: CSAAAGADTEAFF. Full variable domain (remainder filled in from reference TRBV29-1 and TRBJ1-1): SAVISQKPSRDICQRGTSLTIQCQVDSQVTMMFWYRQQPGQSLTLIATANQGSEATYESGFVIDKFPISRPNLTFSTLTVSNMSPEDSSIYLCSAAAGADTEAFFGQGTRLTVV.

The chain combines TRBV7-8 with TRBJ2-1, with 9 nucleotides matching TRBD2. With 1 base clipped from V and 2 bases from J, the junction kept 3 bases outside the gene matches. The CDR3 totals 16 residues. In germline, CDR1 is SGHVS, CDR2 FQNEAQ. The CDR3 sequence: CASSLVRGGAYNEQFF. CDR3 bases: TGTGCCAGCAGCTTAGTGCGGGGGGGCGCCTACAATGAGCAGTTCTTC.

The chain carries TRBV6-5 and TRBJ1-1, with D tentatively TRBD1 (5 bases). Germline assignment: CDR1 MNHEY and CDR2 SVGAGI. V was pared by 4 bases and J by 10 bases, with 10 bases between. The CDR3 length is 11 residues. The CDR3 DNA reads TGTGCCAGCAGTTCGGGGGGGAGAGCTTTCTTT. As protein: CASSSGGRAFF.